The 9 T cell receptor beta chains below come from one sample, sequenced in a study of human thymus T cells. Repertoires were generated with immunoSEQ multiplex PCR, while TCRdb's copy carries only in-frame clones and drops some. The data show 46,000 or so clones, approximately 95% seen once. The source material was blood. These receptor sequences come from a girl less than two years old with a congenital heart defect but otherwise immunologically healthy.

V usage is TRBV9 and J usage is TRBJ2-3; unclear D gene. The CDR3 has 14 amino acids. CDR1 and CDR2 (germline): SGDLS, YYNGEE. V lost 2 bases and J lost 1, with 8 bases in between. CDR3 DNA sequence: TGTGCCAGCAGCGTCGGCGACCGCACAGATACGCAGTATTTT. It translates to CASSVGDRTDTQYF.

The V call is TRBV12-5, the J call TRBJ1-5; a weak D match, TRBD1 (6 bases). From germline, CDR1 is LGHNT and CDR2 FRNRAP. The V gene lost 4 bases and the J gene lost 4 bases, with 17 bases spanning the gap. The CDR3 extends over 16 amino acids. CDR3 nucleotide sequence: TGTGCTAGTGGTTCCGGATCGAGGGGGAGGAATCAGCCCCAGCATTTT. It encodes CASGSGSRGRNQPQHF.

The chain uses TRBV5-4 and TRBJ2-3, with 7 bases aligning to TRBD1. The germline V gene has CDR1 SGHNT and CDR2 YYREEE (reference sequence). The CDR3 contains 16 residues. V dropped 6 bases and J dropped 1; count of bases not matched to a gene: 11. CDR3 residues: CASNHRRGLGTDTQYF. The CDR3 DNA reads TGTGCCAGCAACCACCGAAGGGGGCTCGGCACAGATACGCAGTATTTT. Based on the CDR3 plus reference TRBV5-4 and TRBJ2-3, the full variable domain is ETGVTQSPTHLIKTRGQQVTLRCSSQSGHNTVSWYQQALGQGPQFIFQYYREEENGRGNFPPRFSGLQFPNYSSELNVNALELDDSALYLCASNHRRGLGTDTQYFGPGTRLTVL.

The chain carries TRBV21-1 and TRBJ1-6; TRBD1, the table's D call, lacks a check against the DNA. TRBV21-1 is tagged as a pseudogene. This CDR3 region has 16 residues. The DNA for the CDR3 is TGTGCCAGCAGCAAAGCTATGGACAGGGAGAATTCACCCCTCCACTTT. Protein: CASSKAMDRENSPLHF.

V and J are TRBV5-1 and TRBJ2-7; D is possibly TRBD1 (5 bases). The CDR3 is 16 amino acids. V was pared by 5 bases and J by 1 base, with 19 bases between. Per germline, CDR1 SGHRS and CDR2 YFSETQ. The CDR3 region is CASSYAPKDRSYEQYF. Written as DNA, the CDR3 is TGCGCCAGCAGTTATGCACCGAAAGACAGATCCTACGAGCAGTACTTC.

The chain has TRBV5-1 and TRBJ2-2; 9 bases line up with TRBD2. The germline gives CDR1 SGHRS, CDR2 YFSETQ. The V gene end was trimmed by 3 bases and the J gene end by 4 bases; junction bases not matched to a gene: 7. CDR3 length: 16 residues. In DNA form, the CDR3 reads TGCGCCAGCAGCTCCCTAGCGGGACCGGCCACCGGGGAGCTGTTTTTT. Amino acid sequence: CASSSLAGPATGELFF.

The CDR3 loop is CASSSPTGYYGYTF. The CDR3 coding sequence is TGCGCCAGCAGCTCCCCCACCGGGTACTATGGCTACACCTTC. The chain has TRBV5-1 and TRBJ1-2, with D hard to call. The V end lost 3 bases, the J end lost 3 bases, and 12 bases lay between the germline ends. The CDR3 is made up of 14 amino acids. The germline V gene encodes CDR1 SGHRS and CDR2 YFSETQ.

The rearrangement links TRBV4-3 to TRBJ2-3; D gene uncertain. This CDR3 has 14 residues. Trimming took 4 bases from V and 5 from J, leaving 13 bases between them. Per germline, CDR1 LGHNA and CDR2 YSLEER. The CDR3 sequence: CASSRNPYGDTQYF. In DNA, the CDR3 is TGCGCCAGCAGCCGAAACCCATATGGAGATACGCAGTATTTT.

This chain uses TRBV5-1 with TRBJ1-2; tentatively, D is TRBD1 (5 bases). The CDR3 consists of 18 residues. The V gene's germline CDR1 is SGHRS and CDR2 YFSETQ. V was shortened by 0 bases and J by 7 bases, with 25 bases between the two germline ends. The CDR3 is CASSLAGEGIRRGGGYTF. CDR3 DNA: TGCGCCAGCAGCTTGGCTGGGGAAGGCATCAGGAGGGGCGGTGGCTACACCTTC.